This TCR beta chain was found in a study of CD8 T cells in ankylosing spondylitis. General study findings and limits: According to the report, clones linked to the disease were significantly enriched in matched synovial fluid samples taken from ankylosing spondylitis patients. Seemingly distinctive of ankylosing spondylitis blood was a TCR beta motif formed by eight highly homologous variants.

As to this clonotype: Its antigen is as yet unknown.

The TCR beta libraries were generated through quantitative 5'-RACE incorporating molecular barcodes. MiXCR, applied by TCRdb to the 5' RACE reads, yields one record per CDR3 protein. The sample holds approximately 300,000 distinct CDR3 sequences; less than 25% are singletons and the top ten take 3.5%. The CDR3 runs 21 residues. CDR1 SGDLS and CDR2 YYNGEE come from the germline V gene. J lost 1 base, V lost 3 bases, and 18 bases had no gene match. The clonotype comes from a female donor with ankylosing spondylitis or in good health (not recorded which). The sample consisted of blood, either unsorted or a sorted T cell fraction (not recorded which). The chain recombines TRBV9 with TRBJ2-2; 10 bases match TRBD1. The CDR3 DNA follows: TGTGCCAGCAGCGCACCCAACGTCTCTCGGGACAGGGGAAAGAACACCGGGGAGCTGTTTTTT. Amino acid sequence: CASSAPNVSRDRGKNTGELFF.